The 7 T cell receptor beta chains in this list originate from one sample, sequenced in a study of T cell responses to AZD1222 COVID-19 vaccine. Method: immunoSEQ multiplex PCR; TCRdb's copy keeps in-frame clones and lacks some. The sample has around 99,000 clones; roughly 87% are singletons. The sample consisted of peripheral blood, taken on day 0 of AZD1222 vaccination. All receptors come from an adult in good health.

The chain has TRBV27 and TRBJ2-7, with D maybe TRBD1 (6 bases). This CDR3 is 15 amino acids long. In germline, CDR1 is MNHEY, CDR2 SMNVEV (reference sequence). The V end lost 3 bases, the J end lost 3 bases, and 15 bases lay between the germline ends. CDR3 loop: CASSFSPGHDYEQYF. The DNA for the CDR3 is TGTGCCAGCAGTTTCTCTCCGGGACATGACTACGAGCAGTACTTC.

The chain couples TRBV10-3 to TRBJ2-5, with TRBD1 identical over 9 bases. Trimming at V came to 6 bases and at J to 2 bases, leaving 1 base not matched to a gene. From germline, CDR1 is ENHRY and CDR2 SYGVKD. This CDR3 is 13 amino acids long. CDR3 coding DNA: TGTGCCATCAGGGGACAGGGTCAAGAGACCCAGTACTTC. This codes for CAIRGQGQETQYF.

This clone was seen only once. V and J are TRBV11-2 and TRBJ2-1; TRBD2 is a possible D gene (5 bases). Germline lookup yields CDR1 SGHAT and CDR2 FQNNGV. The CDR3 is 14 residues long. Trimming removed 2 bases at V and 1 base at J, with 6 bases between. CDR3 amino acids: CASSLTGSYNEQFF. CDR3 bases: TGTGCCAGCAGCTTAACGGGGTCCTACAATGAGCAGTTCTTC.

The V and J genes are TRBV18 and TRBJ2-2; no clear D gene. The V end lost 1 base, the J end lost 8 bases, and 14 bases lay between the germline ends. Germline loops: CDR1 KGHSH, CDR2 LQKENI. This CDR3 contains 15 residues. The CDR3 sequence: CASSPRAGSEGELFF. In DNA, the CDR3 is TGTGCCAGCTCACCACGGGCCGGAAGCGAGGGGGAGCTGTTTTTT.

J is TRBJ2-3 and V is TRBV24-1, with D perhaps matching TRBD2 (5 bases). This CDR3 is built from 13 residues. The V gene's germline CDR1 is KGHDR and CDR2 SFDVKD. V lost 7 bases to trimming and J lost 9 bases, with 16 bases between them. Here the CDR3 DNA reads TGTGCCACCAGGGCTACGGGGAGTTCCACGCAGTATTTT. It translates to CATRATGSSTQYF.

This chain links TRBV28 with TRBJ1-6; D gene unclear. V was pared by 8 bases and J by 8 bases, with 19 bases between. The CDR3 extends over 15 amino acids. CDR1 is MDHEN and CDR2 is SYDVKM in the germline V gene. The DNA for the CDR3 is TGTGCCAGCCACGGAGCATCCCGTCCCTATTCACCCCTCCACTTT. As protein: CASHGASRPYSPLHF.

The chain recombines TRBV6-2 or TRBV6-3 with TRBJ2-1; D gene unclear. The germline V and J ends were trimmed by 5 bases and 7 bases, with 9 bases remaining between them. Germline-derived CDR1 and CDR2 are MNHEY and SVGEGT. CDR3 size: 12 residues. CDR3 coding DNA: TGTGCCAGCAGTACGACGCCAAATGAGCAGTTCTTC. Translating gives CASSTTPNEQFF.